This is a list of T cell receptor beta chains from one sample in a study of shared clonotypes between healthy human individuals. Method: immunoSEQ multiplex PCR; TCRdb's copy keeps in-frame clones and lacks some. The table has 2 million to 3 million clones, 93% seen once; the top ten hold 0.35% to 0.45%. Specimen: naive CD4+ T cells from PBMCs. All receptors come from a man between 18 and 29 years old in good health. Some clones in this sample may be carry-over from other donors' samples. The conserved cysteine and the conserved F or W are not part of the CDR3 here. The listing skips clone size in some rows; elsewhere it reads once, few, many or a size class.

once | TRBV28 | ASLSGQKSGEQY
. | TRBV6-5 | ASSSLAGGSYNEQF
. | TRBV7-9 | ASSLARGITTNEKLF
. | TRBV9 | ASSVGGIYNEQF
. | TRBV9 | ASSVATEKGLSNYGYT
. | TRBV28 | ASSLWDSGGYT
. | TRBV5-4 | ASSTDSAYYNEQF
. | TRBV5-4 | AFKLAGAGTGELF
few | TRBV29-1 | SVVSLRGRQRDTEAF
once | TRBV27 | ASSFRMNSGNLTSYEQY
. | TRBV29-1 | SVEALGGWGYGYT
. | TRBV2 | ATKTDSYFNEQF
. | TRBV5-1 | ASSLGAGGLNSGANVLT
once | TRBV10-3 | AISSSGRSGTGELF
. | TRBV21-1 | ASSKELAGGRGEQF
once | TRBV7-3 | ASSLRHMNTEAF
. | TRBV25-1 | ASSEWTGSYEQY
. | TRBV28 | ASSPDLRSNQPQH
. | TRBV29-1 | SGGTDHEQY
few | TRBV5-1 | ASSLDRNEQF
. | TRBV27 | ASRAAWVVPNTDTQY
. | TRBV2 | ASSEWGQGTGELF
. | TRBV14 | ASSPLSGRDAYNEQF
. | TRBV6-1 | ASSEARGGVSYNEQF
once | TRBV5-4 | ASSSYSWRRGGSAVETQY
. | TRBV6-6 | ASRWLGTGLGYGYT
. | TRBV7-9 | ASSREPLVISEQF
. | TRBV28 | ASSTRWGGQETQY
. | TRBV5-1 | ASSLVGVTGELF
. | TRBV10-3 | AISESDRASGNTIY
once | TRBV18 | ASSPRVGVGNNEQF
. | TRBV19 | ASRATAASSYNEQF
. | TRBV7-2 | ASSSGRIVNYGYT
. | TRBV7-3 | ASSAPGLDYNEQF
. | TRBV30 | AWDSWGQRLYGYT
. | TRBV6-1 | ASRNLFSGNTIY
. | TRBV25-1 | ASSESGSGGSSSQY
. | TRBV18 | ASSPPGTLNEKLF
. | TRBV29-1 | SAKPGTANYGYT
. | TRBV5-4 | ASSLRLAGVTDTQY
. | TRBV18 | ASSPSLGRANEKLF
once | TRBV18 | ASSNGLDYEQY
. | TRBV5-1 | ASSLLGPPRNHLH
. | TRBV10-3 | AISDPTNEQF
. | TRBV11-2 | ASRHLAGPTGGANVLT
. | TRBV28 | ASSLWTEEAF
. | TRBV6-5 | ASGDPYEQY
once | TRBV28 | ASSKGGTYGYT
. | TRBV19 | ASSMVRGELF
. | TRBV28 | ASSLPGRYYGYT
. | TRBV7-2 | ASSLLGYGYT
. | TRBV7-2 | ASSLASSGISYEQY
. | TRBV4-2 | ASSQDGSMSNQPQH
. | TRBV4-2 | ASSPLDRASYEQY
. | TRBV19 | ASTPGQGRHEQY